The rows below give T cell receptor beta chains drawn from one sample of a study of cytomegalovirus exposure and HLA in healthy donors. The method was immunoSEQ multiplex PCR; TCRdb's version includes in-frame clones alone and lacks a portion of them. The sample lists about 98,000 clones; roughly 81% were seen once. Input material: PBMCs. These receptor sequences come from a middle-aged man in good health and CMV-seronegative. CDR3s include the opening cysteine and the closing phenylalanine or tryptophan. Fields, in order: J gene, D gene, clone size, V gene, CDR3 protein, CDR3 DNA. A D gene is named only where the DNA matches it firmly. Clone size is stated in some rows and not others, as once, few, many or a class when expanded.

j_call: TRBJ1-1; d_call: NA; clone_size: NA; v_call: TRBV6-5; cdr3_aa: CASNQGESTEAFF; cdr3_nt: TGTGCCAGCAACCAGGGTGAGTCAACTGAAGCTTTCTTT
j_call: TRBJ1-1; d_call: NA; clone_size: NA; v_call: TRBV27; cdr3_aa: CASRQGLQNTEAFF; cdr3_nt: TGTGCCAGCAGACAGGGACTACAGAACACTGAAGCTTTCTTT
j_call: TRBJ1-6; d_call: TRBD1; clone_size: NA; v_call: TRBV7-9; cdr3_aa: CASSPTGTGSPLHF; cdr3_nt: TGTGCCAGCAGCCCGACAGGGACGGGTTCACCCCTCCACTTT
j_call: TRBJ2-3; d_call: NA; clone_size: few; v_call: TRBV2; cdr3_aa: CASSSLNTQYF; cdr3_nt: TGTGCCAGCAGTTCTTTAAATACGCAGTATTTT
j_call: TRBJ2-1; d_call: TRBD1; clone_size: NA; v_call: TRBV19; cdr3_aa: CASSMTRGTGRSSYNEQFF; cdr3_nt: TGTGCCAGTAGTATGACTAGGGGGACAGGAAGAAGCTCCTACAATGAGCAGTTCTTC
j_call: TRBJ1-1; d_call: NA; clone_size: NA; v_call: TRBV5-1; cdr3_aa: CASSLRQVGTEAFF; cdr3_nt: TGCGCCAGCAGCTTGAGACAGGTAGGCACTGAAGCTTTCTTT
j_call: TRBJ2-5; d_call: TRBD2; clone_size: NA; v_call: TRBV5-4; cdr3_aa: CASTGGTSGGQRGETQYF; cdr3_nt: TGTGCCAGCACCGGGGGGACTAGCGGGGGGCAAAGGGGGGAGACCCAGTACTTC
j_call: TRBJ2-7; d_call: NA; clone_size: NA; v_call: TRBV21-1; cdr3_aa: CANPDSSSYEQYF; cdr3_nt: TGTGCCAACCCTGACAGTAGCTCCTACGAGCAGTACTTC
j_call: TRBJ2-3; d_call: TRBD1; clone_size: NA; v_call: TRBV2; cdr3_aa: CASRDRGVTDTQYF; cdr3_nt: TGTGCCAGCAGAGACAGGGGGGTCACAGATACGCAGTATTTT
j_call: TRBJ1-2; d_call: NA; clone_size: few; v_call: TRBV10-3; cdr3_aa: CATPGRVAGYTF; cdr3_nt: TGTGCCACCCCGGGAAGGGTGGCTGGCTACACCTTC
j_call: TRBJ2-3; d_call: TRBD1; clone_size: NA; v_call: TRBV7-9; cdr3_aa: CASSLAVGQGLRTDTQYF; cdr3_nt: TGTGCCAGCAGCTTAGCGGTGGGACAGGGGCTACGCACAGATACGCAGTATTTT
j_call: TRBJ1-2; d_call: NA; clone_size: few; v_call: TRBV5-6; cdr3_aa: CASSLSRTTTYTF; cdr3_nt: TGTGCCAGCAGCTTGTCACGGACTACAACCTACACCTTC
j_call: TRBJ1-2; d_call: TRBD1; clone_size: NA; v_call: TRBV5-1; cdr3_aa: CASSPTNRGRGGYTF; cdr3_nt: TGCGCCAGCAGCCCCACCAACAGGGGGCGAGGGGGCTACACCTTC
j_call: TRBJ1-6; d_call: TRBD1; clone_size: NA; v_call: TRBV15; cdr3_aa: CATSRDRTGGNSPLHF; cdr3_nt: TGTGCCACCAGCAGAGACAGGACAGGGGGAAATTCACCCCTCCACTTT
j_call: TRBJ2-7; d_call: TRBD1; clone_size: NA; v_call: TRBV7-9; cdr3_aa: CASSTRTGASPYEQYF; cdr3_nt: TGTGCCAGCAGCACCCGGACAGGGGCTTCCCCCTACGAGCAGTACTTC
j_call: TRBJ2-1; d_call: TRBD1; clone_size: NA; v_call: TRBV6-1; cdr3_aa: CASRGMGGQGGEQFF; cdr3_nt: TGTGCCAGCAGGGGGATGGGGGGACAGGGGGGTGAGCAGTTCTTC
j_call: TRBJ1-2; d_call: NA; clone_size: NA; v_call: TRBV18; cdr3_aa: CASSPSVQDYGYTF; cdr3_nt: TGTGCCAGCTCACCTTCGGTACAGGACTATGGCTACACCTTC
j_call: TRBJ2-7; d_call: TRBD2; clone_size: NA; v_call: TRBV19; cdr3_aa: CASSIGAGGVQYF; cdr3_nt: TGTGCCAGTAGTATCGGAGCTGGGGGGGTTCAGTACTTC
j_call: TRBJ1-3; d_call: TRBD1; clone_size: NA; v_call: TRBV18; cdr3_aa: CASSPGTGDSGNTIYF; cdr3_nt: TGTGCCAGCTCACCAGGGACAGGTGATTCTGGAAACACCATATATTTT
j_call: TRBJ2-3; d_call: NA; clone_size: NA; v_call: TRBV6-1; cdr3_aa: CATNQGKDTQYF; cdr3_nt: TGTGCCACCAACCAGGGAAAAGATACGCAGTATTTT
j_call: TRBJ1-6; d_call: TRBD1; clone_size: NA; v_call: TRBV7-9; cdr3_aa: CASSSEGQLLVLHF; cdr3_nt: TGTGCCAGCAGCTCCGAGGGACAGCTTTTGGTCCTCCACTTT
j_call: TRBJ2-5; d_call: NA; clone_size: NA; v_call: TRBV7-6; cdr3_aa: CASSLTFQETQYF; cdr3_nt: TGTGCCAGCAGCTTAACATTCCAAGAGACCCAGTACTTC
j_call: TRBJ2-6; d_call: NA; clone_size: few; v_call: TRBV9; cdr3_aa: CASSAPDRANVLTF; cdr3_nt: TGTGCCAGCAGCGCACCTGACAGGGCCAACGTCCTGACTTTC
j_call: TRBJ1-2; d_call: TRBD1; clone_size: few; v_call: TRBV5-1; cdr3_aa: CASSLEGTGLTGYTF; cdr3_nt: TGCGCCAGCAGCTTGGAAGGGACAGGTCTAACTGGCTACACCTTC
j_call: TRBJ2-2; d_call: TRBD1; clone_size: few; v_call: TRBV4-3; cdr3_aa: CASSQEDRVAGELFF; cdr3_nt: TGCGCCAGCAGCCAAGAAGACAGGGTGGCCGGGGAGCTGTTTTTT
j_call: TRBJ2-2; d_call: TRBD2; clone_size: NA; v_call: TRBV5-1; cdr3_aa: CASRWTSGGAPGELFF; cdr3_nt: TGCGCCAGCAGGTGGACTAGCGGGGGGGCCCCCGGGGAGCTGTTTTTT
j_call: TRBJ1-4; d_call: NA; clone_size: NA; v_call: TRBV10-3; cdr3_aa: CAISEDESSEKLFF; cdr3_nt: TGTGCCATCAGTGAGGATGAGTCTTCCGAAAAACTGTTTTTT
j_call: TRBJ1-1; d_call: TRBD1; clone_size: NA; v_call: TRBV6-6; cdr3_aa: CASSAPGQVKSAFF; cdr3_nt: TGTGCCAGCAGCGCACCGGGACAGGTGAAATCTGCTTTCTTT
j_call: TRBJ1-5; d_call: NA; clone_size: NA; v_call: TRBV27; cdr3_aa: CASSKSGTYSNQPQHF; cdr3_nt: TGTGCCAGCAGTAAATCGGGAACTTATAGCAATCAGCCCCAGCATTTT
j_call: TRBJ2-7; d_call: TRBD1; clone_size: NA; v_call: TRBV27; cdr3_aa: CASSPTGGGYEQYF; cdr3_nt: TGTGCCAGCAGTCCGACAGGGGGCGGGTACGAGCAGTACTTC
j_call: TRBJ2-4; d_call: NA; clone_size: NA; v_call: TRBV5-1; cdr3_aa: CASSPSGGSDIQYF; cdr3_nt: TGCGCCAGCAGCCCCTCCGGGGGTTCGGACATTCAGTACTTC
j_call: TRBJ1-6; d_call: NA; clone_size: few; v_call: TRBV4-2; cdr3_aa: CASSQEGDSNSPLHF; cdr3_nt: TGTGCCAGCAGCCAAGAAGGCGACAGTAATTCACCCCTCCACTTT
j_call: TRBJ1-5; d_call: NA; clone_size: NA; v_call: TRBV30; cdr3_aa: CAWSIQGRNQPQHF; cdr3_nt: TGTGCCTGGAGTATTCAGGGCCGCAATCAGCCCCAGCATTTT
j_call: TRBJ2-5; d_call: TRBD1; clone_size: once; v_call: TRBV27; cdr3_aa: CASSSWTGQETQYF; cdr3_nt: TGTGCCAGCAGTTCTTGGACAGGGCAAGAGACCCAGTACTTC
j_call: TRBJ1-1; d_call: NA; clone_size: NA; v_call: TRBV29-1; cdr3_aa: CSAWQGDSRAFF; cdr3_nt: TGCAGCGCGTGGCAGGGCGACTCCAGGGCTTTCTTT
j_call: TRBJ1-5; d_call: NA; clone_size: NA; v_call: TRBV2; cdr3_aa: CASSEVAGVGYNQPQHF; cdr3_nt: TGTGCCAGCAGTGAAGTTGCAGGGGTTGGTTACAATCAGCCCCAGCATTTT
j_call: TRBJ1-2; d_call: TRBD1; clone_size: NA; v_call: TRBV5-4; cdr3_aa: CASVSGTAYGYTF; cdr3_nt: TGTGCCAGCGTTTCCGGGACAGCCTATGGCTACACCTTC
j_call: TRBJ2-7; d_call: NA; clone_size: NA; v_call: TRBV6-5; cdr3_aa: CASRKGTASSYEQYF; cdr3_nt: TGTGCCAGCAGGAAAGGGACTGCGAGCTCCTACGAGCAGTACTTC
j_call: TRBJ2-3; d_call: TRBD1; clone_size: NA; v_call: TRBV5-4; cdr3_aa: CASSFPGQGITDTQYF; cdr3_nt: TGTGCCAGCAGCTTTCCGGGACAGGGGATCACAGATACGCAGTATTTT
j_call: TRBJ2-5; d_call: TRBD2; clone_size: NA; v_call: TRBV9; cdr3_aa: CASNKVGGETQYF; cdr3_nt: TGTGCCAGCAACAAGGTGGGGGGGGAGACCCAGTACTTC
j_call: TRBJ2-7; d_call: NA; clone_size: few; v_call: TRBV6-5; cdr3_aa: CASRPTGYEQYF; cdr3_nt: TGTGCCAGCAGACCGACAGGTTACGAGCAGTACTTC
j_call: TRBJ2-7; d_call: NA; clone_size: NA; v_call: TRBV23-1; cdr3_aa: CASRVIREGPKEQYF; cdr3_nt: TGCGCCAGCAGAGTAATCCGGGAAGGACCCAAAGAGCAGTACTTC
j_call: TRBJ2-5; d_call: TRBD2; clone_size: NA; v_call: TRBV5-4; cdr3_aa: CASRSAGETQETQYF; cdr3_nt: TGTGCCAGCAGGTCAGCGGGGGAGACGCAAGAGACCCAGTACTTC